This T cell receptor beta chain was captured by sequencing in a study of vaccination effects on CD4 cells after COVID-19. Before sequencing, viral peptide pools were used by the ViraFEST assay to expand antigen-specific CD4+ T cells. Following culture for roughly 10 days, CD4+ T cells were isolated. PCR confirmed that the person was infected with SARS-CoV-2 between March and December 2020. IL-2 medium was substituted for half the medium on days 3 and 7. This CDR3 spans 16 amino acids. The V end was cut by 3 bases, the J end by 0 bases, with 9 bases between. Germline V CDR1 and CDR2: SEHNR, FQNEAQ (reference sequence). Assay: immunoSEQ multiplex PCR; the TCRdb copy retains only in-frame clones and omits some. The sample yields around 30,000 clones, around 79% seen once. As regards this clone: Antigen specificity is unknown.

The chain employs TRBV7-9 and TRBJ2-6; D uncertain. This sample comprised CD4+ T cells from PBMCs cultured with HCoV-NL63 spike peptides, obtained before COVID-19 vaccination. The clonotype originates from a human donor who had a prior SARS-CoV-2 infection. In DNA form, the CDR3 reads TGTGCCAGCAGCTTTGGCGTCCACTCTGGGGCCAACGTCCTGACTTTC. Its protein product is CASSFGVHSGANVLTF. The variable domain in full, completed from reference TRBV7-9 and TRBJ2-6, reads DTGVSQNPRHKITKRGQNVTFRCDPISEHNRLYWYRQTLGQGPEFLTYFQNEAQLEKSRLLSDRFSAERPKGSFSTLEIQRTEQGDSAMYLCASSFGVHSGANVLTFGAGSRLTVL.